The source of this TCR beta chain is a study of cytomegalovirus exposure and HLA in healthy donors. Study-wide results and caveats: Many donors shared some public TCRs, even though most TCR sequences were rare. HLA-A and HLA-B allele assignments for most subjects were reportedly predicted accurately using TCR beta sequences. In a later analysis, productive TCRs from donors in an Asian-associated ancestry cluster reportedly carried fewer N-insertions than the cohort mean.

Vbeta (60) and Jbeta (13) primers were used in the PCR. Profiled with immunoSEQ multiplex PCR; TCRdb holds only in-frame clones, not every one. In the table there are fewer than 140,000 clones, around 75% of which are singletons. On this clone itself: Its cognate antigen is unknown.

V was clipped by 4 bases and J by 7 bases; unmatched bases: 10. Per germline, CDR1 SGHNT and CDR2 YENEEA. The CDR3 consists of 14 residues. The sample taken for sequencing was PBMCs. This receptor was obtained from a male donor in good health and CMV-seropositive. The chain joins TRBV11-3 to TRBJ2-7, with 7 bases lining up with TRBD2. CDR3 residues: CASSSQGTTSEQYF. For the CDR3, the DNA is TGTGCCAGCAGCTCCCAAGGGACTACCAGTGAGCAGTACTTC. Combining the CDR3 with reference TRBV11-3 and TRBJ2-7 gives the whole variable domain EAGVVQSPRYKIIEKKQPVAFWCNPISGHNTLYWYLQNLGQGPELLIRYENEEAVDDSQLPKDRFSAERLKGVDSTLKIQPAELGDSAVYLCASSSQGTTSEQYFGPGTRLTVT.